One sample yielded the 20 T cell receptor beta chains listed below, sequenced in a study of cytomegalovirus exposure and HLA in healthy donors. PCR primers comprised 60 Vbeta and 13 Jbeta primers. Profiling relied on immunoSEQ multiplex PCR, and the TCRdb table lists in-frame clones only, not all of them. This repertoire shows 95,000 to 150,000 clones, 60% to 85% found once; its top ten account for 2.5% to 3%. Sequencing input: PBMCs. The receptors stem from a woman aged 40 to 55 in good health and CMV-seropositive.

This clone was observed a few times. The chain links TRBV6-5 to TRBJ1-2; perhaps TRBD1 as D (5 bases). CDR3 length: 13 residues. In germline, CDR1 is MNHEY, CDR2 SVGAGI. V was trimmed by 6 bases and J by 0 bases, leaving 8 bases between them. CDR3 sequence reads: CASREQANYGYTF. CDR3 coding DNA: TGTGCCAGCAGGGAACAGGCTAACTATGGCTACACCTTC.

This chain links TRBV13 with TRBJ2-7, with 9 bases identical to TRBD1. Germline V lookup: CDR1 PRHDT, CDR2 FYEKMQ (reference sequence). The V segment lost 5 bases and the J segment 4 bases; nucleotides outside the gene matches: 9. The CDR3 has 15 amino acids. The CDR3 loop reads CASSKPGTGKYEQYF. CDR3 nucleotides: TGTGCCAGCAGCAAACCTGGGACAGGGAAGTACGAGCAGTACTTC.

DNA for the CDR3: TGTGCCAGCAGTGAACGGACAGGGGGGGACTATGGCTACACCTTC. Its translation is CASSERTGGDYGYTF. The chain recombines TRBV6-1 with TRBJ1-2; 10 nucleotides line up with TRBD1. The germline V gene encodes CDR1 MNHNS and CDR2 SASEGT. J was trimmed by 3 bases and V by 2 bases; bases with no gene match: 3. This CDR3 has 15 amino acids.

The J gene is TRBJ2-1, the V gene TRBV4-3; 7 bases map to TRBD1. The V gene's germline CDR1 is LGHNA and CDR2 YSLEER. Trimming at V came to 4 bases and at J to 9 bases, leaving 6 bases not matched to a gene. CDR3 length: 13 amino acids. The DNA for the CDR3 is TGCGCCAGCAGCCCAGGGGGTGTACGTGAGCAGTTCTTC. Amino acid sequence: CASSPGGVREQFF.

This rearrangement joins TRBV4-1 to TRBJ2-3; TRBD2 is a possible D gene (5 bases). This CDR3 comprises 14 residues. The ends were cut back, 2 bases at V and 5 bases at J, with 11 bases in the middle. The germline gives CDR1 MGHRA, CDR2 YSYEKL. CDR3 loop: CASSQRGGGDTQYF. CDR3 coding DNA: TGCGCCAGCAGCCAACGAGGAGGAGGAGATACGCAGTATTTT.

The count of this clone is one. The chain has TRBV13 and TRBJ2-3; a weak D match, TRBD2 (6 bases). This CDR3 is built from 15 residues. The germline gives CDR1 PRHDT, CDR2 FYEKMQ (reference sequence). V gave up 5 bases and J gave up 3 bases, with 15 bases separating them. The CDR3: CASSRRTGRTDTQYF. CDR3 coding DNA: TGTGCCAGCAGCCGTAGAACTGGGAGGACAGATACGCAGTATTTT.

V usage is TRBV7-9 and J usage is TRBJ2-5, with D possibly TRBD1 on 5 matching bases. The CDR3 contains 14 residues. Germline-derived CDR1 and CDR2 are SEHNR and FQNEAQ (reference sequence). V lost 1 base to trimming and J lost 9 bases, with 15 bases between them. CDR3 coding DNA: TGTGCCAGCAGCTTAGAGCGCTCCAAAGGGGCCCAGTACTTC. Translation gives CASSLERSKGAQYF.

The chain carries TRBV5-1 and TRBJ1-1; perhaps TRBD1 as D (6 bases). Deletions cut 0 bases from V and 5 bases from J, with 11 bases between. The CDR3 spans 14 residues. Looked up from germline, CDR1 is SGHRS and CDR2 is YFSETQ. CDR3 region: CASSLADRSTEAFF. CDR3 nucleotides: TGCGCCAGCAGCTTGGCGGACAGATCGACTGAAGCTTTCTTT.

The chain is built from TRBV27 and TRBJ1-1; 8 bases line up with TRBD1. The ends lost 6 bases at V and 1 base at J; junction bases unmatched: 4. This CDR3 is 14 amino acids long. Germline assignment: CDR1 MNHEY and CDR2 SMNVEV (reference sequence). CDR3: CASRRDRRNTEAFF. As DNA, the CDR3 is TGTGCCAGCAGAAGGGACAGGCGGAACACTGAAGCTTTCTTT.

The chain employs TRBV9 and TRBJ2-1, with 13 bases that match TRBD2. The CDR3 has 18 residues. Losses at the gene ends were 3 bases for V and 1 base for J; bases not matched to a gene: 7. Germline V gene sequence: CDR1 SGDLS, CDR2 YYNGEE. CDR3 amino acids: CASSGPGLAGESYNEQFF. In DNA, the CDR3 is TGTGCCAGCAGCGGCCCAGGACTAGCGGGAGAGTCCTACAATGAGCAGTTCTTC.

Concerning this clone: The sample contains more than one DNA sequence encoding this CDR3. V and J are TRBV7-2 and TRBJ2-2; the D is unclear. Germline V CDR1 and CDR2: SGHTA, FQGNSA. This CDR3 spans 12 amino acids. The V gene lost 3 bases and the J gene lost 6 bases, with 5 bases spanning the gap. The CDR3 nucleotides are TGTGCCAGCAGCTTCCGGGCCGGGGAGCTGTTTTTT. The encoded protein is CASSFRAGELFF.

The genes are TRBV7-3 and TRBJ1-1; weak D call: TRBD1 (6 bases). The CDR3 length is 14 residues. In germline, CDR1 is SGHTA, CDR2 FQGTGA. The ends were cut back, 6 bases at V and 0 bases at J, with 11 bases in the middle. The CDR3 DNA is TGTGCCAGCAGTTCACAGGGCTTGAACACTGAAGCTTTCTTT. Encoded protein: CASSSQGLNTEAFF.

V and J are TRBV5-8 and TRBJ1-1; perhaps TRBD1 as D (6 bases). Germline V gene lookup returns CDR1 SGHTS and CDR2 YDEGEE. The CDR3 consists of 14 residues. V was pared by 2 bases and J by 9 bases, with 17 bases between. CDR3 protein: CASSFGTGYWQAFF. The DNA for the CDR3 is TGTGCCAGCAGCTTCGGTACAGGGTACTGGCAAGCTTTCTTT. Full variable domain (rest looked up from reference TRBV5-8 and TRBJ1-1): EAGVTQSPTHLIKTRGQQATLRCSPISGHTSVYWYQQALGLGLQFLLWYDEGEERNRGNFPPRFSGRQFPNYSSELNVNALELEDSALYLCASSFGTGYWQAFFGQGTRLTVV.

The chain uses TRBV23-1 and TRBJ2-7; D might be TRBD2 (6 bases). TRBV23-1 is recorded as an ORF, its role being uncertain. V gave up 4 bases and J gave up 7 bases, with 23 bases separating them. CDR3 length equals 16 residues. CDR3 in DNA: TGCGCCAGCAGTCGCCCTTGGGCACGGAGGGAAGTAGAGCAGTACTTC. Translation gives CASSRPWARREVEQYF.

CDR3 amino acids: CASSFQGAYTEAFF. The CDR3 bases are TGTGCCAGCAGCTTCCAGGGGGCTTACACTGAAGCTTTCTTT. This chain joins TRBV11-1 and TRBJ1-1; 8 nucleotides agree with TRBD1. The CDR3 length is 14 residues. Unmatched junction bases numbered 3, after V lost 3 bases and J lost 3 bases. Germline CDR1 reads SGHAT; CDR2 reads FQDESV (reference sequence).

J is TRBJ1-5 and V is TRBV29-1; tentative D call: TRBD1 (5 bases). Between the trimmed V and J ends, which lost 4 bases and 2 bases, there was a span of 12 bases. This CDR3 region has 14 residues. Germline assignment: CDR1 SQVTM and CDR2 ANQGSEA. The CDR3 here is CSVAEGRGNQPQHF. The DNA of the CDR3 is TGCAGCGTTGCGGAGGGCAGGGGCAATCAGCCCCAGCATTTT.

The rearrangement uses TRBV9 and TRBJ2-3, with TRBD2 matching 9 bases. This CDR3 spans 16 amino acids. Per the germline V gene, CDR1 is SGDLS and CDR2 is YYNGEE. With V trimmed by 1 base and J by 2 bases, 5 bases remained unmatched. The CDR3 region is CASSVTTSGSTDTQYF. CDR3 in DNA: TGTGCCAGCAGCGTAACGACTAGCGGTTCCACAGATACGCAGTATTTT.

The chain couples TRBV4-1 to TRBJ2-3; tentatively, D is TRBD2 (5 bases). Germline assignment: CDR1 MGHRA and CDR2 YSYEKL. This CDR3 is built from 16 residues. V shed 0 bases and J shed 0 bases, with 10 bases lying between them. The DNA for the CDR3 is TGCGCCAGCAGCCAAGACGACCGGACTAGCACAGATACGCAGTATTTT. Translation: CASSQDDRTSTDTQYF.

The J gene is TRBJ1-6, the V gene TRBV4-1; D gene uncertain. The CDR3 covers 15 residues. CDR1 and CDR2 from the germline V gene are MGHRA and YSYEKL. The V gene lost 2 bases and the J gene lost 4 bases, with 9 bases spanning the gap. CDR3 nucleotide sequence: TGCGCCAGCAGCCAAACGGGGTTGTATAATTCACCCCTCCACTTT. Translating gives CASSQTGLYNSPLHF.

This clone was detected once. The V gene is TRBV15, the J gene TRBJ1-6; weak D call: TRBD1 (5 bases). The CDR3 runs 14 residues. V was shortened by 3 bases and J by 8 bases, with 11 bases between the two germline ends. The germline V gene encodes CDR1 LNHNV and CDR2 YYDKDF (reference sequence). CDR3 nucleotide sequence: TGTGCCACCAGCAGCGGACAACAGGATTCACCCCTCCACTTT. Translation gives CATSSGQQDSPLHF.